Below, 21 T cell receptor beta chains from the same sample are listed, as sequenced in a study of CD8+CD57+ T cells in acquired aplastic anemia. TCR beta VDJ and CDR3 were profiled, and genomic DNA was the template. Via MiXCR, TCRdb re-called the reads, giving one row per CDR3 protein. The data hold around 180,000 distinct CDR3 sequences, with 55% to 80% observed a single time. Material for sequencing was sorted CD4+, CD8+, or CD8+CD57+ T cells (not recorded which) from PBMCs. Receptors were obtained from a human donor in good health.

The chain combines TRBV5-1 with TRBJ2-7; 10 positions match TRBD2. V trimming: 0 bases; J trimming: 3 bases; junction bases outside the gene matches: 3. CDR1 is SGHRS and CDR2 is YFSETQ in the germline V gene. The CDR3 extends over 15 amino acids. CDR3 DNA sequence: TGCGCCAGCAGCTTGGGCGGGACTAGCGACTACGAGCAGTACTTC. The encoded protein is CASSLGGTSDYEQYF.

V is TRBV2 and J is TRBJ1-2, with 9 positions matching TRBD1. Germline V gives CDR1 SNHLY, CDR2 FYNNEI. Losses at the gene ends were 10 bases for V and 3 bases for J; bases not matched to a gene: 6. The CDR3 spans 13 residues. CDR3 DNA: TGTGCCATCACAGGGGGCCTGGACTATGGCTACACCTTC. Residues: CAITGGLDYGYTF. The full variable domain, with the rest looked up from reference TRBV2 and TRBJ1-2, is EPEVTQTPSHQVTQMGQEVILRCVPISNHLYFYWYRQILGQKVEFLVSFYNNEISEKSEIFDDQFSVERPDGSNFTLKIRSTKLEDSAMYFCAITGGLDYGYTFGSGTRLTVV.

The DNA of the CDR3 is TGTGCCACCAGTGATTTGGGCAGTCCCCAAGAGACCCAGTACTTC. The encoded protein is CATSDLGSPQETQYF. The gene calls are TRBV24-1 and TRBJ2-5; the D is unclear. Germline V gives CDR1 KGHDR, CDR2 SFDVKD. CDR3 length: 15 residues. V lost 0 bases and J 1 base, leaving 8 bases between the germline ends.

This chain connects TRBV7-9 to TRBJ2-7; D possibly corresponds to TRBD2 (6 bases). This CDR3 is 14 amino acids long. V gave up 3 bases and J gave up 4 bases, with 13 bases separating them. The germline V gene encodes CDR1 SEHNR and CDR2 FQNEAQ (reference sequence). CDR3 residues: CASSLGGAGYEQYF. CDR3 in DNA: TGTGCCAGCAGCTTGGGCGGGGCAGGTTACGAGCAGTACTTC. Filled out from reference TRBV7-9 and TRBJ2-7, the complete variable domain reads DTGVSQNPRHKITKRGQNVTFRCDPISEHNRLYWYRQTLGQGPEFLTYFQNEAQLEKSRLLSDRFSAERPKGSFSTLEIQRTEQGDSAMYLCASSLGGAGYEQYFGPGTRLTVT.

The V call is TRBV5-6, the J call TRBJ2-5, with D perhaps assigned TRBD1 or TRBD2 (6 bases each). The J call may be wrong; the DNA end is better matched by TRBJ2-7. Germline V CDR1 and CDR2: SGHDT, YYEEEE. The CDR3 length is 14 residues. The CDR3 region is CASSLIRGRNEQYF. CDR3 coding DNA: TGTGCCAGCAGCTTGATACGGGGGCGCAACGAGCAGTACTTC.

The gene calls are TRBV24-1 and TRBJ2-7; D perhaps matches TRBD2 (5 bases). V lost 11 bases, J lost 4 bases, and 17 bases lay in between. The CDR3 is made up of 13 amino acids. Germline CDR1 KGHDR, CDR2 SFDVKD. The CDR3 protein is CASNIPGGYEQYF. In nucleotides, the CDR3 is TGTGCCAGCAATATTCCCGGAGGTTACGAGCAGTACTTC.

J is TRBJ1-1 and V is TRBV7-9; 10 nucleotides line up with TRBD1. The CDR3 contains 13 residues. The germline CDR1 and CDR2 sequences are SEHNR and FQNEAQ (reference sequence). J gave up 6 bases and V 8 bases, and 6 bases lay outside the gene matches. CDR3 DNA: TGTGCCAGCCTGAGACAGGGGGCCTCTGAAGCTTTCTTT. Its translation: CASLRQGASEAFF.

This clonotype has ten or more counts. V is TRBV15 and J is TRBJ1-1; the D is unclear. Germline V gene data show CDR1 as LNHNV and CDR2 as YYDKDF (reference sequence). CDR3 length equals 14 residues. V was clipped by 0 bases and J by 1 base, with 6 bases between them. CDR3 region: CATSREAGNTEAFF. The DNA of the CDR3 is TGTGCCACCAGCAGAGAAGCGGGGAACACTGAAGCTTTCTTT.

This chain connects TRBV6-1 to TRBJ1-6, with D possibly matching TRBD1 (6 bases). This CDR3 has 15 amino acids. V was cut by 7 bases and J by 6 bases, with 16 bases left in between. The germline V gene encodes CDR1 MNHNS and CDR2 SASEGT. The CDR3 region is CASTDRLGGNSPLHF. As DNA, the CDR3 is TGTGCCAGCACCGACAGGCTCGGGGGTAATTCACCCCTCCACTTT.

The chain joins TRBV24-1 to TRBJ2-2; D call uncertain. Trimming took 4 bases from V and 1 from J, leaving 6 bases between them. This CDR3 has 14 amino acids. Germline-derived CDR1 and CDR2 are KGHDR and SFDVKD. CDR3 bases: TGTGCCACCAGTGACATTGGGAACACCGGGGAGCTGTTTTTT. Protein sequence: CATSDIGNTGELFF.

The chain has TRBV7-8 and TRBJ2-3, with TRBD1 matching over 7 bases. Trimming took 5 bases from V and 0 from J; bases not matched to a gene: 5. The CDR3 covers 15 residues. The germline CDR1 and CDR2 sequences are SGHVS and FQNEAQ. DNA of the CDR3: TGTGCCAGCAGCCTAACAGGGGATAGCACAGATACGCAGTATTTT. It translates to CASSLTGDSTDTQYF.

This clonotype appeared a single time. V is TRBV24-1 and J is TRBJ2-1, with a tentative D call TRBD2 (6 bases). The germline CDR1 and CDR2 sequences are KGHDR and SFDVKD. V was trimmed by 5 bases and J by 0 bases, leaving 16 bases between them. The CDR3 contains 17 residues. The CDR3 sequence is CATSALGGVSSYNEQFF. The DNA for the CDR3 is TGTGCCACCAGTGCCCTGGGCGGGGTAAGCTCCTACAATGAGCAGTTCTTC.

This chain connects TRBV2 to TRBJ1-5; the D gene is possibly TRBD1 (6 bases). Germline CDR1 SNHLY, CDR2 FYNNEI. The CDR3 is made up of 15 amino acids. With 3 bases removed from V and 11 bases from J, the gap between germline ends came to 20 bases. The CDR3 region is CASSDFGGLASAQHF. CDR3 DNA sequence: TGTGCCAGCAGTGATTTTGGGGGCCTAGCTTCGGCCCAGCATTTT.

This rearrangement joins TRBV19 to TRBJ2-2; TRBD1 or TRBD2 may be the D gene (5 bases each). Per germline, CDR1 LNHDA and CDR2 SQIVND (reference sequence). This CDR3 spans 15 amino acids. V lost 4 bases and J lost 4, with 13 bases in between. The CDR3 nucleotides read TGTGCCAGTAGTACATTCGGGGCGGGCACCGGGGAGCTGTTTTTT. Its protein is CASSTFGAGTGELFF.

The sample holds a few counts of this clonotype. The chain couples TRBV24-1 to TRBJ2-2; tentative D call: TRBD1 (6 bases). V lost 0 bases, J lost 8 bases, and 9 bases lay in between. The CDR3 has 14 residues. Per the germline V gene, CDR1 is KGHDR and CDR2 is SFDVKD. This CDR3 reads CATSDLTGSGELFF. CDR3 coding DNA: TGTGCCACCAGTGATTTGACAGGGTCGGGGGAGCTGTTTTTT.

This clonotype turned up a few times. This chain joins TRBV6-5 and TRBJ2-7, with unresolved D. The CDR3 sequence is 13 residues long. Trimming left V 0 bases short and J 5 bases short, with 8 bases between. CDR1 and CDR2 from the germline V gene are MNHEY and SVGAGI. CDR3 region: CASSYSDGHEQYF. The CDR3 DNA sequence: TGTGCCAGCAGTTACTCCGACGGCCACGAGCAGTACTTC.

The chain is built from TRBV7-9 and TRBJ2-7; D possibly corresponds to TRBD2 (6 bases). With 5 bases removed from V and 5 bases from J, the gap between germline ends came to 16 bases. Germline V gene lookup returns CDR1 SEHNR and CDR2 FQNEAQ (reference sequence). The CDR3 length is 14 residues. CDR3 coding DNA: TGTGCCAGCAGCCCAGGAGGGACGCCCGACGAGCAGTACTTC. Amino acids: CASSPGGTPDEQYF.

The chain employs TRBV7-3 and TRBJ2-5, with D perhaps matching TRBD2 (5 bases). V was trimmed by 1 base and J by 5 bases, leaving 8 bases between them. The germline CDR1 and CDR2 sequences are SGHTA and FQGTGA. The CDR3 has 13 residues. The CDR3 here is CASSLIGGETQYF. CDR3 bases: TGTGCCAGCAGCTTAATTGGAGGCGAGACCCAGTACTTC.

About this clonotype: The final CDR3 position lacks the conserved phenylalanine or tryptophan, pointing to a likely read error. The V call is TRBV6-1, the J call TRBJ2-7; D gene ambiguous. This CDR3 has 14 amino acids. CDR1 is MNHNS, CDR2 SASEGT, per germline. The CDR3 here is CASSEFTENYEQYL. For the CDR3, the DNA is TGCGCCAGCAGTGAATTCACGGAGAACTACGAGCAGTACCTC.

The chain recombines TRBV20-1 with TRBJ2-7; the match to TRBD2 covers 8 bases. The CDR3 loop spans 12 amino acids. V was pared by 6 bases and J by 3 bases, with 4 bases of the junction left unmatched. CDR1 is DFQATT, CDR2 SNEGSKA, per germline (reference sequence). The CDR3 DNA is TGCAGTGCCCCGGGACTAGTCTACGAGCAGTACTTC. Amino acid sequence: CSAPGLVYEQYF.

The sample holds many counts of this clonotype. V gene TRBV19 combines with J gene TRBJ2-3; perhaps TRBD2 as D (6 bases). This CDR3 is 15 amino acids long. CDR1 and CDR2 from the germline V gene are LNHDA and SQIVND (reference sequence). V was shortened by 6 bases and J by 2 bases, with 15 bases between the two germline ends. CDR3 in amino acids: CASSNPGGNTDTQYF. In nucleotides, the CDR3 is TGTGCCAGTAGCAATCCAGGAGGGAACACAGATACGCAGTATTTT.